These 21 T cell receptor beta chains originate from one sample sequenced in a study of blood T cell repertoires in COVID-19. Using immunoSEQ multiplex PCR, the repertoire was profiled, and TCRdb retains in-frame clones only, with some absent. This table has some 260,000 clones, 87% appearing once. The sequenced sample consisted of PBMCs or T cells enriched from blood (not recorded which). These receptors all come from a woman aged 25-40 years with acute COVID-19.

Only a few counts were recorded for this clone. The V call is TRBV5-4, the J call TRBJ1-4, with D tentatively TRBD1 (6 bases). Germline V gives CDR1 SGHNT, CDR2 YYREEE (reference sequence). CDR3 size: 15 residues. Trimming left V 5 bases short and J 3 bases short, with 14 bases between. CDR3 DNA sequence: TGTGCCAGCAGTGAACAGGGCCCCGCTAATGAAAAACTGTTTTTT. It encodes CASSEQGPANEKLFF.

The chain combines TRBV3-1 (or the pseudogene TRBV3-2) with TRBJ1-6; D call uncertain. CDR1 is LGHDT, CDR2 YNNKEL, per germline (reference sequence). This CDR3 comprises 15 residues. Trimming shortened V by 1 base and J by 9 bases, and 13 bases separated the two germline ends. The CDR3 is CASSQGDEGRSPLHF. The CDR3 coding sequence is TGTGCCAGCAGCCAAGGGGATGAGGGTCGTTCACCCCTCCACTTT.

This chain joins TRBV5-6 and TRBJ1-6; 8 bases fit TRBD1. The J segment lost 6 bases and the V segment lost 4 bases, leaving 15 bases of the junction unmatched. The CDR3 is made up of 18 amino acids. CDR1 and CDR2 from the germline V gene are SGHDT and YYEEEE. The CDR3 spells CASSAGTGHLRGNSPLHF. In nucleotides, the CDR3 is TGTGCCAGCAGCGCCGGGACAGGACACCTGAGGGGTAATTCACCCCTCCACTTT.

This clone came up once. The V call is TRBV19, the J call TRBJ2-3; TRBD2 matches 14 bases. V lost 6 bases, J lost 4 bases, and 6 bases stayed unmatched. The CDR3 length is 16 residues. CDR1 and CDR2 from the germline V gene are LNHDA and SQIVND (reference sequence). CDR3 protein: CASREGTSGRADTQYF. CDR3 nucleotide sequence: TGTGCCAGTAGGGAGGGGACTAGCGGGAGAGCAGATACGCAGTATTTT.

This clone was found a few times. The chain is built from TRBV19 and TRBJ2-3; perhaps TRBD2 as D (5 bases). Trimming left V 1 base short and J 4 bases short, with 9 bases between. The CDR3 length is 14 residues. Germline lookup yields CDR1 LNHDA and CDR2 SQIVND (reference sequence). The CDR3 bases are TGTGCCAGTAGTATAGTTGGTAGCGCAGATACGCAGTATTTT. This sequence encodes CASSIVGSADTQYF.

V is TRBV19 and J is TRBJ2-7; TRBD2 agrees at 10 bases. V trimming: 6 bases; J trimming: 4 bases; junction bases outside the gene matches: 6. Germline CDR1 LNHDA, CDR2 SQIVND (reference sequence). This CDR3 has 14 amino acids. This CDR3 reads CASSRAGGMYEQYF. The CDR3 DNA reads TGTGCCAGTAGCAGAGCGGGGGGGATGTACGAGCAGTACTTC.

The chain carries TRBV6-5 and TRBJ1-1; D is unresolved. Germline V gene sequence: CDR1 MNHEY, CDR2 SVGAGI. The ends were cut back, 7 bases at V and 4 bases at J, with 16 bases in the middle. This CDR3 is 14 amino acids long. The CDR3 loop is CASKRSAGGTEAFF. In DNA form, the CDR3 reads TGTGCCAGCAAAAGATCAGCTGGAGGCACTGAAGCTTTCTTT.

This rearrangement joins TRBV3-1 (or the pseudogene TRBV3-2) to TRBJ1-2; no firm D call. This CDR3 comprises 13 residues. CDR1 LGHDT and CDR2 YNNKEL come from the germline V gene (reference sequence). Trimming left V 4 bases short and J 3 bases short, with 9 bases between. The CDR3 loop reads CASSPGWHYGYTF. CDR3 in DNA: TGTGCCAGCAGCCCCGGGTGGCACTATGGCTACACCTTC.

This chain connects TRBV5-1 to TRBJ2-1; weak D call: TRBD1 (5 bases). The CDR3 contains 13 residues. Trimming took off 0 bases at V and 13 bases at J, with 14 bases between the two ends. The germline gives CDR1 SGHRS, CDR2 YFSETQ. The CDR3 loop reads CASSLELGQVQFF. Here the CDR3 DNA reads TGCGCCAGCAGCTTGGAATTGGGGCAGGTCCAGTTCTTC.

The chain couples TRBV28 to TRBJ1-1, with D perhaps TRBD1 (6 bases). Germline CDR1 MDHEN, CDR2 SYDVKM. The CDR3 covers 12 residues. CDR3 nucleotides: TGTGTCATAACCCAGGGGTACACTGAAGCTTTCTTT. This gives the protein CVITQGYTEAFF.

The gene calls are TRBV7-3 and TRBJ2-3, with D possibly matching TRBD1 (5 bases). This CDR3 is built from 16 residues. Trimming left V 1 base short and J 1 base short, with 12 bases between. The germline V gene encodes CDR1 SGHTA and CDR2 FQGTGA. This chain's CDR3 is CASSLRLGRGTDTQYF. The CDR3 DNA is TGTGCCAGCAGCTTAAGGCTGGGCAGGGGCACAGATACGCAGTATTTT.

The CDR3 coding sequence is TGCGCCAGCAGCCCCCGGACTAGCGGATACAATGAGCAGTTCTTC. Protein: CASSPRTSGYNEQFF. The chain recombines TRBV4-3 with TRBJ2-1, with 10 bases that match TRBD2. The V and J ends lost 4 bases and 4 bases, in that order; junction bases with no gene match: 4. Germline V gene lookup returns CDR1 LGHNA and CDR2 YSLEER. The CDR3 spans 15 residues.

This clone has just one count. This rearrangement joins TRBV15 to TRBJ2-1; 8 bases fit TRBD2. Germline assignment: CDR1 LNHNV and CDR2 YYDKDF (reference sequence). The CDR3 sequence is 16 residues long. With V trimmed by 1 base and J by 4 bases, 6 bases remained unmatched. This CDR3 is CATSRVQSGGYNEQFF. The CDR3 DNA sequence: TGTGCCACCAGCAGAGTTCAGTCGGGGGGGTACAATGAGCAGTTCTTC.

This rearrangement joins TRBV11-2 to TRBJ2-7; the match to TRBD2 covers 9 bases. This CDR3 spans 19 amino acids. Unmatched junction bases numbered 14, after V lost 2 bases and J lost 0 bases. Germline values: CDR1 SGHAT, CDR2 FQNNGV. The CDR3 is CASSLSVQAGGSSSYEQYF. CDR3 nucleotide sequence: TGTGCCAGCAGCTTATCGGTCCAAGCGGGGGGCTCTAGCTCCTACGAGCAGTACTTC.

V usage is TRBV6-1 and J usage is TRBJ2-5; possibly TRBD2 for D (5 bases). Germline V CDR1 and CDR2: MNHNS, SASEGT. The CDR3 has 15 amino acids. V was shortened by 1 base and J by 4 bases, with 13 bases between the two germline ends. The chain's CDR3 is CASSEVGRRPETQYF. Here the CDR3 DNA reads TGTGCCAGCAGTGAAGTGGGTAGGAGGCCAGAGACCCAGTACTTC.

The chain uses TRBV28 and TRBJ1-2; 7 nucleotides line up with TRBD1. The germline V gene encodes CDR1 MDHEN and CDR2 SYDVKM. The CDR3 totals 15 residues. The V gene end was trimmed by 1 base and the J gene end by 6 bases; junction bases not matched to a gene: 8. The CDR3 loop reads CASSLSYRGLDGYTF. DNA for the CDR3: TGTGCCAGCAGTTTATCGTACAGGGGATTAGATGGCTACACCTTC.

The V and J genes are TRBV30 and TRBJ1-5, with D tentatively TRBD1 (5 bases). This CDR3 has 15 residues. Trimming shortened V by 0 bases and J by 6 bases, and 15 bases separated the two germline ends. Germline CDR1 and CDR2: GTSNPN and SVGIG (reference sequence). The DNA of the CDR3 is TGTGCCTGGAGTGTACGGGGGGGGAGAGGTCAGCCCCAGCATTTT. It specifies CAWSVRGGRGQPQHF.

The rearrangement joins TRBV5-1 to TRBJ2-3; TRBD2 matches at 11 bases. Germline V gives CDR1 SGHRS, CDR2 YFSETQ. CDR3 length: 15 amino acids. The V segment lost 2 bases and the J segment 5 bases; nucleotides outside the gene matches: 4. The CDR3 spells CASSLLAGVQDTQYF. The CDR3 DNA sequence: TGCGCCAGCAGCTTACTAGCGGGAGTACAAGATACGCAGTATTTT. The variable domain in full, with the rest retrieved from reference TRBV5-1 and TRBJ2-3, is KAGVTQTPRYLIKTRGQQVTLSCSPISGHRSVSWYQQTPGQGLQFLFEYFSETQRNKGNFPGRFSGRQFSNSRSEMNVSTLELGDSALYLCASSLLAGVQDTQYFGPGTRLTVL.

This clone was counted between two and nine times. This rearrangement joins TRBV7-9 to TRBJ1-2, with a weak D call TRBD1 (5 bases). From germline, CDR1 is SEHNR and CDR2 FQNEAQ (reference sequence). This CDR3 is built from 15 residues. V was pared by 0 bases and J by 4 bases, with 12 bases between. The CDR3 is CASSLAGANLYGYTF. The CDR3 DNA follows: TGTGCCAGCAGCTTAGCTGGGGCGAACCTCTATGGCTACACCTTC.

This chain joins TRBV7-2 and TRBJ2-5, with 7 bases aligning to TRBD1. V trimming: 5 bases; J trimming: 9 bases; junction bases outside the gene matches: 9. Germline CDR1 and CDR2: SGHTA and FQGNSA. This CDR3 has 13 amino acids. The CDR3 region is CASSTGPDRAQYF. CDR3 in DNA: TGTGCCAGCAGCACTGGCCCAGACAGGGCCCAGTACTTC.

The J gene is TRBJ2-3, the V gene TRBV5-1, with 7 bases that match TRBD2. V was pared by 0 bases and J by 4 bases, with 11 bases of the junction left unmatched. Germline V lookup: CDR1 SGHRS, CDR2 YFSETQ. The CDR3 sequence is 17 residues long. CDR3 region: CASSLELQAGRPDTQYF. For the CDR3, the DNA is TGCGCCAGCAGCTTGGAGTTACAAGCGGGAAGGCCAGATACGCAGTATTTT.